Listed here are 9 T cell receptor beta chains from one sample, sequenced in a study of blood T cell repertoires in COVID-19. Sequencing was performed with immunoSEQ multiplex PCR; in TCRdb, only in-frame clones are kept and a portion is missing. The data hold around 91,000 clones, with around 74% observed a single time. The sequenced sample consisted of peripheral blood. The origin of the receptors is an elderly woman with active or convalescent COVID-19.

The rearrangement uses TRBV6-2 or TRBV6-3 and TRBJ1-2, with D uncertain. Trimming left V 2 bases short and J 6 bases short, with 19 bases between. From germline, CDR1 is MNHEY and CDR2 SVGEGT. The CDR3 has 16 residues. CDR3 sequence (DNA): TGTGCCAGCAGTTACACGTTTTGGCAGACGGGTCATGGCTACACCTTC. Translation gives CASSYTFWQTGHGYTF.

J is TRBJ2-5 and V is TRBV19; D call uncertain. This CDR3 region has 12 residues. In germline, CDR1 is LNHDA, CDR2 SQIVND (reference sequence). V was trimmed by 3 bases and J by 7 bases, leaving 9 bases between them. The DNA of the CDR3 is TGTGCCAGTAGTATTGTGGCTGGGACCCAGTACTTC. Its translation is CASSIVAGTQYF.

This chain uses TRBV7-9 with TRBJ1-2; 12 positions agree with TRBD1. The trim removed 5 bases at V and 7 bases at J, leaving 8 bases unmatched. The CDR3 totals 15 residues. CDR1 and CDR2 (germline): SEHNR, FQNEAQ (reference sequence). The CDR3 protein is CASSETGTGGSGYTF. The CDR3 nucleotides read TGTGCCAGCAGCGAGACCGGGACAGGGGGCTCTGGCTACACCTTC.

This clone has only a few counts. The chain combines TRBV5-4 with TRBJ2-1; D perhaps matches TRBD2 (6 bases). V was shortened by 0 bases and J by 8 bases, with 21 bases between the two germline ends. CDR3 length equals 17 residues. Germline V gives CDR1 SGHNT, CDR2 YYREEE (reference sequence). This CDR3 is CASSLDGLLAVKDEQFF. The CDR3 region has the DNA TGTGCCAGCAGCTTGGACGGACTACTGGCCGTTAAGGATGAGCAGTTCTTC.

The J gene is TRBJ1-2, the V gene TRBV29-1; 9 bases map to TRBD1. J was trimmed by 6 bases and V by 5 bases; bases with no gene match: 4. CDR1 SQVTM and CDR2 ANQGSEA come from the germline V gene. CDR3 length equals 12 residues. CDR3 sequence (DNA): TGCAGCGTTAACAGGGGGCCGAATGGCTACACCTTC. As protein: CSVNRGPNGYTF.

This clone was observed a few times. The same CDR3 can be traced to other DNA sequences in this sample. V is TRBV6-5 and J is TRBJ1-1; D gene unclear. The length of the CDR3 is 13 residues. Trimming took off 0 bases at V and 1 base at J, with 3 bases between the two ends. The germline gives CDR1 MNHEY, CDR2 SVGAGI. CDR3 bases: TGTGCCAGCAGTTACTCGAGGAACACTGAAGCTTTCTTT. Translation: CASSYSRNTEAFF.

This clone appeared once. The chain employs TRBV5-1 and TRBJ2-2; 9 bases align to TRBD2. The CDR3 extends over 16 amino acids. V lost 4 bases to trimming and J lost 4 bases; unmatched junction nucleotides: 8. The germline gives CDR1 SGHRS, CDR2 YFSETQ. CDR3 nucleotide sequence: TGCGCCAGCAGCCAGCAAAGCGGGAGGCTCACCGGGGAGCTGTTTTTT. Protein product: CASSQQSGRLTGELFF.

The genes are TRBV29-1 and TRBJ2-1, with 7 bases aligning to TRBD2. Unmatched junction bases numbered 1, after V lost 5 bases and J lost 3 bases. The CDR3 contains 12 residues. From germline, CDR1 is SQVTM and CDR2 ANQGSEA. The CDR3 DNA sequence: TGCAGCGTTACTAGCGACTACAATGAGCAGTTCTTC. Its translation is CSVTSDYNEQFF.

The rearrangement links TRBV28 to TRBJ1-4, with D tentatively TRBD1 (5 bases). This CDR3 contains 15 residues. In germline, CDR1 is MDHEN, CDR2 SYDVKM. The germline V and J ends were trimmed by 6 bases and 2 bases, with 13 bases remaining between them. CDR3 in amino acids: CASSTHGTTNEKLFF. CDR3 bases: TGTGCCAGCAGCACCCACGGGACTACTAATGAAAAACTGTTTTTT. Combining the CDR3 with reference TRBV28 and TRBJ1-4 gives the whole variable domain DVKVTQSSRYLVKRTGEKVFLECVQDMDHENMFWYRQDPGLGLRLIYFSYDVKMKEKGDIPEGYSVSREKKERFSLILESASTNQTSMYLCASSTHGTTNEKLFFGSGTQLSVL.